This TCR beta chain derives from a study of post-analysis software for immune sequencing data (dated by TCRdb to the mid-2010s). Study-level background: Disease courses on record covered relapsing-remitting, secondary progressive and progressive-relapsing multiple sclerosis, though some patients had no subtype annotation. A subset of samples was prepared in parallel using single-end sample barcoding, then pooled and co-amplified after Illumina adapter ligation. The patient repertoires were compared against approximately eleven previously published healthy control repertoires obtained from donors aged roughly 6 to 25 years. Beyond this particular receptor, the publication reports: Normalized Chao1 diversity was significantly lower in multiple sclerosis patients than controls, suggesting substantial peripheral T-cell clonal expansion. The control group was slightly older than the multiple sclerosis patient group. Direct clustering with F measure revealed strong co-clustering of samples prepared in the same batch, which led to a batch-effect correction. Patients showed significantly higher frequencies than controls for roughly 5 TRBV segments, among them TRBV5-6, TRBV5-1 and TRBV20-1.

With regard to this clonotype: Its recognized antigen is unknown. One base away there is no much larger clone; base qualities are not given.

TCR beta repertoires were profiled from peripheral blood of some 13 young patients with multiple sclerosis to demonstrate the VDJtools post-analysis software. The patients with multiple sclerosis were children and adolescents between roughly 6 and 17 years of age. Library preparation used PCR. Sequencer: Illumina HiSeq 2500. To reduce PCR and sequencing biases, unique molecular identifiers were built into the TCR beta cDNA libraries. Per 1 to 10 million input T cells, approximately 500,000 cDNA molecules were obtained, such that each molecule approximated one T cell. Patient libraries were prepared and sequenced with the same protocol used for the earlier healthy control dataset. Within a given batch, samples were prepared together, multiplexed and sequenced on the same HiSeq lane. The paper's processing steps were these. Raw barcoded reads were processed with MIGEC, and single-read molecular identifier groups were discarded before consensus assembly and CDR3 extraction. Clonotype tables were post-analysed with VDJtools, and diversity was normalized by down-sampling all datasets to the smallest sample size. In repertoire overlap clustering, CDR3 amino acid sequences, but not nucleotide sequences, were matched to correct batch-related cross-sample contamination. Using fastp trimming at Q25 and MiXCR clonotype assembly, TCRdb reanalyzed the public sequencing data and kept in-frame beta chains. Rows merge per CDR3 protein into single entries with the most common DNA and genes. It is TCRdb's table, rather than the study itself, that gives the V and J calls and clone size. A total of around 700,000 distinct CDR3 sequences appear in this sample, more than 50% of them only once. The top ten hold about 11% of the sample.

The germline V gene sets CDR1 to ENHRY and CDR2 to SYGVKD. Inclusive of the bounding cysteine and phenylalanine, the CDR3 is 15 residues long. CDR3 DNA only is kept here, 45 bases in frame from base 1. Trimming leaves V shorter by 2 bases and J shorter by 0 bases, with the junction holding 4 bases beyond the gene matches. Sequencing was carried out using blood. The TCR originated in a girl aged 2 to 9 with multiple sclerosis. The chain is made from TRBV10-3 and TRBJ2-7, with 7 bases matching TRBD2. The nucleotides read TGTGCCATCAGTGAGGGGACGGGGGGCTCCTACGAGCAGTACTTC. The resulting protein is CAISEGTGGSYEQYF.